This T cell receptor beta chain was captured by sequencing in a study of shared clonotypes between healthy human individuals. The data were produced by immunoSEQ multiplex PCR, yet TCRdb's version contains in-frame clones alone and is incomplete. Of around 200,000 clones listed, approximately 62% were seen once; the top ten hold about 10%. The V end lost 7 bases, the J end lost 5 bases, and 11 bases lay between the germline ends. CDR3 length: 12 amino acids. Germline V CDR1 and CDR2: SQVTM, ANQGSEA. This clonotype was obtained from a man younger than 40 in good health. The specimen sequenced was memory CD4+ T cells sorted from blood. Specified subset: CD45RA-negative fraction. This chain uses TRBV29-1 with TRBJ2-2; D may match TRBD1 or TRBD2 (5 bases each). The CDR3 DNA sequence: TGCAGCGCGGGACCGGGTACCGGGGAGCTGTTTTTT. It translates to CSAGPGTGELFF.